Following are 8 T cell receptor beta chains from one sample sequenced in a study of monozygotic twins with inflammatory bowel disease. For each CDR3 protein, TCRdb gives one entry from its re-call of the 5' RACE reads, without DNA. Seen in this sample are about 300,000 distinct CDR3 sequences; the ten most common clones hold less than 6.5%. The source material was blood. These receptors all come from a human donor with ulcerative colitis or Crohn's disease, or a healthy co-twin of an affected twin (not recorded which).

The chain combines TRBV6-2 or TRBV6-3 with TRBJ2-5. The CDR3 length is 12 residues. Germline CDR1 is MNHEY and CDR2 is SVGEGT. CDR3 sequence: CASSSWGETQYF.

The rearrangement joins TRBV18 to TRBJ2-7. Germline CDR1 KGHSH, CDR2 LQKENI. The CDR3 covers 13 residues. The CDR3 loop reads CASSPPSGDEQYF.

The chain recombines TRBV27 with TRBJ2-1; TCRdb selects TRBD2, and the lack of DNA leaves this call unchecked. Germline V gene data show CDR1 as MNHEY and CDR2 as SMNVEV (reference sequence). The CDR3 contains 16 residues. The CDR3 loop is CASSRLAVRSYNEQFF.

The chain couples TRBV18 to TRBJ2-1; checking the TCRdb D call of TRBD2 is not possible without DNA. The V gene's germline CDR1 is KGHSH and CDR2 LQKENI. The CDR3 loop spans 15 amino acids. The CDR3: CASTPSPSGGNEQFF.

The chain employs TRBV20-1 and TRBJ2-3. Germline V gives CDR1 DFQATT, CDR2 SNEGSKA (reference sequence). CDR3 length: 12 residues. The CDR3: CSARDHTDTQYF.

The rearrangement joins TRBV10-3 to TRBJ2-2; TCRdb lists TRBD1, though no DNA is available to test this call. Germline-derived CDR1 and CDR2 are ENHRY and SYGVKD. The CDR3 loop spans 16 amino acids. The CDR3 loop reads CAISEPGQGSPGELFF.

V usage is TRBV4-3 and J usage is TRBJ2-7; absent DNA, TCRdb's TRBD1 call cannot be checked. Germline CDR1 is LGHNA and CDR2 is YSLEER. This CDR3 has 13 amino acids. The CDR3: CASSSVQNYEQYF.

The chain recombines TRBV7-2 with TRBJ2-3; TCRdb selects TRBD2, and the lack of DNA leaves this call unchecked. This CDR3 has 17 amino acids. CDR1 and CDR2 (germline): SGHTA, FQGNSA. CDR3 amino acids: CASSYLGSGSPADTQYF.